The 10 T cell receptor beta chains presented below share a single source sample, sequenced in a study of post-analysis software for immune sequencing data. Incorporated into the TCR beta cDNA libraries were unique molecular identifiers, which served to reduce PCR and sequencing biases. TCRdb passed the PCR reads through MiXCR, listing each CDR3 protein once. The table lists under 900,000 distinct CDR3 sequences, about 53% of them singletons, with over 4% in the top ten. General observations from the study: When patients were compared with controls, a handful of TRBV segments were more frequent, TRBV5-6, TRBV5-1 and TRBV20-1 among them.

Their antigens remain unidentified. Input material: blood. Source of these receptors: a girl aged 5 to 17 with multiple sclerosis.

The rearrangement uses TRBV20-1 and TRBJ2-7; tentatively, D is TRBD2 (6 bases). CDR1 and CDR2 (germline): DFQATT, SNEGSKA (reference sequence). This CDR3 is built from 15 residues. With 7 bases removed from V and 2 bases from J, the gap between germline ends came to 21 bases. In DNA, the CDR3 is TGCAGTGTCCGTGCCATAGCGGTCTCCACCTACGAGCAGTACTTC. It encodes CSVRAIAVSTYEQYF.

V and J are TRBV6-5 and TRBJ2-3; D not certain. The CDR3 contains 15 residues. CDR1 and CDR2 from the germline V gene are MNHEY and SVGAGI. Trimming took off 5 bases at V and 1 base at J, with 13 bases between the two ends. CDR3 sequence reads: CASSQTGPRTDTQYF. The CDR3 DNA reads as TGTGCCAGCAGTCAAACCGGGCCTCGCACAGATACGCAGTATTTT.

The rearrangement joins TRBV29-1 to TRBJ2-5, with D possibly TRBD1 on 5 matching bases. The germline gives CDR1 SQVTM, CDR2 ANQGSEA. The length of the CDR3 is 19 residues. V gave up 0 bases and J gave up 1 base, with 24 bases separating them. The CDR3 DNA reads TGCAGCGTTGAAGATCTTGGGGCAGGTGGGCGGAACGCCCAAGAGACCCAGTACTTC. Its protein is CSVEDLGAGGRNAQETQYF.

The sample holds many counts of this clonotype. The chain uses TRBV29-1 and TRBJ2-7, with 11 bases aligning to TRBD1. The germline V gene has CDR1 SQVTM and CDR2 ANQGSEA. The CDR3 covers 13 residues. The ends lost 3 bases at V and 2 bases at J; junction bases unmatched: 0. The DNA for the CDR3 is TGCAGCGTTGAGGGACAGGGGGCCTACGAGCAGTACTTC. This gives the protein CSVEGQGAYEQYF.

V usage is TRBV20-1 and J usage is TRBJ2-1; 8 bases are shared with TRBD2. The V and J ends lost 0 bases and 4 bases, in that order; junction bases with no gene match: 8. The CDR3 covers 16 residues. Germline V lookup: CDR1 DFQATT, CDR2 SNEGSKA (reference sequence). The CDR3 DNA reads as TGCAGTGCTAGAGATGCGGGAGGCCAGAGTTACAATGAGCAGTTCTTC. Amino acid sequence: CSARDAGGQSYNEQFF.

The rearrangement links TRBV6-5 to TRBJ1-1; D not certain. The ends were cut back, 7 bases at V and 6 bases at J, with 18 bases in the middle. The CDR3 consists of 14 residues. CDR1 and CDR2 (germline): MNHEY, SVGAGI. DNA for the CDR3: TGTGCCAGCACGACCAACCTGGGTAATTCTGAAGCTTTCTTT. It translates to CASTTNLGNSEAFF.

This chain joins TRBV28 and TRBJ2-1; a possible D gene is TRBD2 (6 bases). The CDR3 has 15 amino acids. V shed 5 bases and J shed 4 bases, with 15 bases lying between them. Germline V CDR1 and CDR2: MDHEN, SYDVKM. CDR3 loop: CASSSPGGRYNEQFF. CDR3 bases: TGTGCCAGCAGTAGCCCCGGAGGGAGGTACAATGAGCAGTTCTTC.

The rearrangement joins TRBV6-2 or TRBV6-3 to TRBJ2-3, with 9 bases that match TRBD1. CDR1 MNHEY and CDR2 SVGEGT come from the germline V gene. This CDR3 is built from 16 residues. V lost 6 bases, J lost 5 bases, and 12 bases stayed unmatched. CDR3: CASSTGTGRKRDTQYF. The CDR3 DNA follows: TGTGCCAGCAGCACAGGGACAGGGAGGAAGCGAGATACGCAGTATTTT.

This clonotype was counted a few times. V and J are TRBV20-1 and TRBJ1-2; the D is unclear. The V and J ends lost 4 bases and 0 bases respectively, with 6 bases between them. This CDR3 comprises 12 residues. The germline V gene encodes CDR1 DFQATT and CDR2 SNEGSKA (reference sequence). CDR3 coding DNA: TGCAGTGCTACCCGGGCTAACTATGGCTACACCTTC. It translates to CSATRANYGYTF.

This chain links TRBV20-1 with TRBJ2-5; a possible D gene is TRBD2 (6 bases). The germline CDR1 and CDR2 sequences are DFQATT and SNEGSKA (reference sequence). The CDR3 spans 14 residues. V was clipped by 3 bases and J by 11 bases, with 22 bases between them. The CDR3: CSARGTSNYNEQYF. For the CDR3, the DNA is TGCAGTGCTAGGGGGACTTCGAACTACAATGAGCAGTACTTC.